This is a list of T cell receptor beta chains from one sample in a study of CD8 T cells in Susac syndrome. TCRdb reprocessed the immunoSEQ multiplex PCR reads with MiXCR, giving one entry per CDR3 protein. Found here are approximately 300,000 distinct CDR3 sequences, 75% to 85% of them singletons; the top ten hold around 0.22%. Sequenced: CD8+ T cells from PBMCs. These receptors were collected from a human donor with multiple sclerosis. CDR3s include the opening cysteine and the closing phenylalanine or tryptophan. A D gene is named only where the DNA matches it firmly. Expanded clones are given a class, and other clones once, few, many or no size at all.

d_gene,abundance,j_gene,v_gene,CDR3aa,CDR3nt
NA,NA,TRBJ2-1,TRBV11-3,CASSLDLGGDEQFF,TGTGCCAGCAGCTTAGATCTTGGAGGCGATGAGCAGTTCTTC
NA,NA,TRBJ1-2,TRBV4-3,CASSQAIGRRANYGYTF,TGCGCCAGCAGCCAAGCCATCGGGCGGCGAGCTAACTATGGCTACACCTTC
NA,once,TRBJ2-6,TRBV28,CAPSGRGANVLTF,TGTGCCCCCTCGGGGAGGGGGGCCAACGTCCTGACTTTC
NA,NA,TRBJ1-1,TRBV27,CASSSAGESNTEAFF,TGTGCCAGCAGTTCCGCCGGGGAGTCGAACACTGAAGCTTTCTTT
TRBD2,few,TRBJ2-3,TRBV5-1,CASSQDGTSGTDTQYF,TGCGCCAGCAGCCAGGACGGGACTAGCGGCACAGATACGCAGTATTTT
NA,NA,TRBJ2-7,TRBV28,CASSPPHDEQYF,TGTGCCAGCAGCCCCCCCCATGACGAGCAGTACTTC
TRBD1,NA,TRBJ1-6,TRBV9,CASSPGRGGSPLHF,TGTGCCAGCAGCCCGGGCAGGGGGGGTTCACCCCTCCACTTT
NA,NA,TRBJ2-1,TRBV13,CASSLTHSSPNEQFF,TGTGCCAGCAGCTTAACCCACTCCTCCCCCAATGAGCAGTTCTTC
TRBD1,NA,TRBJ1-5,TRBV28,CASRWGQGNQPQHF,TGTGCCAGCAGGTGGGGACAGGGAAATCAGCCCCAGCATTTT
NA,NA,TRBJ1-1,TRBV19,CASSFPGEQAEAFF,TGTGCCAGTAGTTTCCCAGGGGAGCAGGCTGAAGCTTTCTTT
NA,NA,TRBJ2-7,TRBV27,CASSQTIGYEQYF,TGTGCCAGCAGTCAGACAATCGGATACGAGCAGTACTTC
TRBD2,NA,TRBJ2-1,TRBV5-1,CASSSGGWNNEQFF,TGCGCCAGCAGCTCGGGAGGTTGGAACAATGAGCAGTTCTTC
TRBD2,NA,TRBJ2-7,TRBV20-1,CSARVLLATTYEQYF,TGCAGTGCTAGAGTTTTACTAGCGACGACCTACGAGCAGTACTTC
TRBD1,NA,TRBJ2-7,TRBV7-9,CASSGTGTGGVEQYF,TGTGCCAGCAGCGGGACCGGGACAGGGGGCGTCGAGCAGTACTTC
NA,NA,TRBJ2-5,TRBV29-1,CSVEDPSGRQETQYF,TGCAGCGTTGAAGATCCGTCCGGGCGCCAAGAGACCCAGTACTTC
NA,NA,TRBJ2-1,TRBV4-3,CASSQPGLGNEQFF,TGCGCCAGCAGCCAACCGGGACTCGGCAATGAGCAGTTCTTC
TRBD1,NA,TRBJ2-3,TRBV6-2/TRBV6-3,CASSYEGRTGRTDTQYF,TGTGCCAGCAGTTACGAAGGAAGGACAGGGCGCACAGATACGCAGTATTTT
TRBD1,NA,TRBJ2-7,TRBV20-1,CSAAGTGRYEQYF,TGCAGTGCCGCCGGGACAGGGCGGTACGAGCAGTACTTC
TRBD1,once,TRBJ1-5,TRBV6-1,CASIRDRNQPQHF,TGTGCCAGCATCCGGGACAGGAATCAGCCCCAGCATTTT
NA,NA,TRBJ1-2,TRBV7-9,CASPKGYGYTF,TGTGCCAGCCCTAAAGGGTATGGCTACACCTTC
TRBD1,NA,TRBJ2-6,TRBV7-6,CASSQIPGQWAGANVLTF,TGTGCCAGCAGCCAAATACCGGGACAGTGGGCTGGGGCCAACGTCCTGACTTTC
NA,NA,TRBJ1-2,TRBV27,CASSNFGQPYGYTF,TGTGCCAGCAGTAACTTCGGACAGCCGTATGGCTACACCTTC
TRBD2,once,TRBJ2-2,TRBV28,CASSSFMTSGLNTGELFF,TGTGCCAGCAGTTCCTTCATGACTAGCGGGTTGAACACCGGGGAGCTGTTTTTT
NA,NA,TRBJ2-2,TRBV28,CASSLFYGSSTGELFF,TGTGCCAGCAGTTTATTCTACGGGAGCAGCACCGGGGAGCTGTTTTTT
TRBD2,NA,TRBJ2-4,TRBV6-1,CASSFLTEFSGRELAKNIQYF,TGTGCCAGCAGCTTTTTAACCGAGTTTAGCGGGAGGGAGCTAGCCAAAAACATTCAGTACTTC
NA,NA,TRBJ1-2,TRBV4-3,CASSQGTNYGYTF,TGCGCCAGCAGCCAAGGGACTAACTATGGCTACACCTTC
TRBD1,once,TRBJ2-5,TRBV6-5,CASSEGTAEETQYF,TGTGCCAGCAGTGAGGGGACAGCCGAAGAGACCCAGTACTTC
NA,NA,TRBJ1-2,TRBV7-9,CASSPLTPGGQVYGYTF,TGTGCCAGCAGCCCCCTCACGCCCGGGGGGCAGGTCTATGGCTACACCTTC
TRBD2,once,TRBJ2-7,TRBV20-1,CSARDYGTSGMYEQYF,TGCAGTGCTAGAGATTACGGGACTAGCGGGATGTACGAGCAGTACTTC
TRBD1,once,TRBJ2-6,TRBV6-6,CASRDREWSGANVLTF,TGTGCCAGCAGAGACAGGGAATGGTCTGGGGCCAACGTCCTGACTTTC
NA,NA,TRBJ2-1,TRBV4-3,CASSQASTGASYNEQFF,TGCGCCAGCAGCCAGGCTTCGACAGGAGCCTCATACAATGAGCAGTTCTTC
NA,NA,TRBJ2-1,TRBV7-4,CASIPGTGSYNEQFF,TGTGCCAGCATCCCAGGGACTGGCTCCTACAATGAGCAGTTCTTC
TRBD1,NA,TRBJ2-7,TRBV6-1,CASSEVTGWEQYF,TGTGCCAGCAGTGAAGTGACAGGGTGGGAGCAGTACTTC
NA,NA,TRBJ1-2,TRBV7-9,CASSPPGITYGYTF,TGTGCCAGCAGCCCCCCGGGGATTACCTATGGCTACACCTTC
TRBD1,NA,TRBJ1-2,TRBV6-1,CASSPTGQDGGYTF,TGTGCCAGCAGCCCAACCGGACAGGACGGAGGCTACACCTTC